This TCR beta chain came from a study of beta chain features in type 1 diabetes (dated 2018 in TCRdb). Turning to the overall study: No differences in mean age, gender distribution, total cell number or subset yield were found between patients and healthy donors. A total of 100 million to 140 million sorted cells were examined across all samples, and the number of cells per subset was strongly correlated with RNA yield. The study compared the TCRB repertoires of sorted circulating CD4+ T cell subsets in recently diagnosed type 1 diabetes patients with those in matched healthy donors. Regulatory and stem cell-like memory subsets were isolated from only 8 patients and about eight healthy donors, whereas naive and central memory subsets came from all 30 or so donors.

Paper-wide results and their limitations: At VDJ recombination sites, type 1 diabetes patients had fewer insertions and more deleted nucleotides, which implies abnormalities in thymic rearrangement. Because cDNA rather than genomic DNA was sequenced, highly expressing activated cells could have been over-represented, although no difference in activation and CD3 levels was found between groups. Naive, central memory and regulatory TCRB repertoires appeared to be more similar among patients than among healthy donors. Only small numbers of individuals were included in the HLA sub-analyses, which left unresolved whether HLA type had any influence on TCRB rearrangement. In all four CD4+ subsets, TCRB CDR3 length was moderately but significantly shorter in type 1 diabetes patients. PCR might favor shorter templates, but patient and control samples were amplified and corrected together, so any skew would affect both groups equally.

The entire amount of isolated RNA was reverse transcribed using the High Capacity cDNA Reverse Transcription Kit, so the sequenced TCRB transcripts were expressed ones. Deep immunoSEQ sequencing was performed on naive, central memory and regulatory T cell samples, with an average of around 3.4 million total reads per sample. After sorted cells were lysed in RLT buffer, RNA was extracted with DNase-treated RNeasy Micro or Mini kits, with the choice depending on cell number. Each cell subset was processed on its own to prevent cross-contamination, while patient and healthy donor samples were processed together. The immunoSEQ multiplex PCR was used to amplify TCRB sequences from cDNA, generating 87-bp fragments that spanned the CDR3 region. The amplicons were sequenced using the Illumina HiSeq platform. The published analysis was carried out like this. PCR bias was computationally corrected using synthetic template baselines, reads within Hamming distance 2 were collapsed, and singletons that could not be merged were discarded. Reads were aligned to IMGT to assign V, D and J genes, CDR3 length, and insertions or deletions at six rearrangement sites. Within each subset, clonotype counts were normalized to the number of sorted cells before true diversity and Gini coefficients were calculated with the tcR R package. The overlap coefficient, calculated on TCRB nucleotide sequences, was used to measure repertoire sharing. As a proxy for the pre-selection repertoire, out-of-frame TCRB sequences from naive cells were analyzed. The clones in this table, taken by TCRdb from immuneACCESS, are in-frame only. Not every clone is retained; where verified, under half of the shortfall comes from an unresolved V gene, and the cause of the rest is unknown. V, J and clone size were drawn from that table, and D and trimming were deduced from the DNA. The sample table records approximately 600,000 clones; around 12% of these occur just once. The ten most abundant clones make up about 0.11% of the sample.

Trimming costs V 5 bases and J 0 bases, and their ends lie 14 bases apart. The CDR3 sequence holds 17 residues, the cysteine and phenylalanine included. The entry retains the CDR3 DNA only, 51 bases that are in frame from base 1. CDR1 and CDR2 (SGHTA, FQGNSA) derive from the germline V gene. From each donor, a single peripheral blood sample of approximately 120 mL on average was drawn into heparinised tubes. A BD FACSAria II was used to sort naive, central memory, regulatory and stem cell-like memory CD4+ T cells with a panel that included CD45RO, CCR7, CD25, CD127, CD95 and CD27. A purity above 95% was achieved for all sorted populations. PBMCs were isolated right away by Lymphoprep density gradient centrifugation and were stained directly, without culture. To minimize batch effects, samples were stained and sorted in pairs, one healthy donor with one patient per experiment. Turning to this clone: Its antigen has not been determined. No base qualities exist here, and no much larger clone lies one base off it.

The chain links TRBV7-2 with TRBJ2-6; tentative D gene TRBD1, with 6 bases matching. The sequence was collected from a man aged 25-45 years with type 1 diabetes. Material for sequencing was naive CD4+ T cells from blood. The cell subset or site tag for this specimen amounts to: true naive CD4+ T cells. The CDR3 region has the sequence CASSPQGRISGANVLTF. The DNA sequence reads TGTGCCAGCAGCCCCCAGGGGCGGATCTCTGGGGCCAACGTCCTGACTTTC.